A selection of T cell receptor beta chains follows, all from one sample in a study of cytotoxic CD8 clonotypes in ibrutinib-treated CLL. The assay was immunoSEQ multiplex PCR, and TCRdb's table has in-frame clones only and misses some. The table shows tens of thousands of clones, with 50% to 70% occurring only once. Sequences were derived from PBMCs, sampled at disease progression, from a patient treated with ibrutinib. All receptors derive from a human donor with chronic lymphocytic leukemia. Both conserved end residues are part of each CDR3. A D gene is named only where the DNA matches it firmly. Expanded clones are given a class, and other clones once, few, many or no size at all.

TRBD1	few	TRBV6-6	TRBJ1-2	TGTGCCAGCAGTTACGGTCAGGGGGCTGGAGGCTACACCTTC	CASSYGQGAGGYTF
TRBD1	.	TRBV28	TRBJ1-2	TGTGCCAGCAGTCAGACAGGGAATGTCGGCTACACCTTC	CASSQTGNVGYTF
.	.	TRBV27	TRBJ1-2	TGTGCCAGCAGTCGGGATGGGAAATTCTATGGCTACACCTTC	CASSRDGKFYGYTF
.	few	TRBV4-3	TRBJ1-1	TGCGCCAGCAGCCAAGACAGAAACACTGAAGCTTTCTTT	CASSQDRNTEAFF
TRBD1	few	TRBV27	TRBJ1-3	TGTGCCAGCAGTCGAGGACAGGGAGCGAACACCATATATTTT	CASSRGQGANTIYF
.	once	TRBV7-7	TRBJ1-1	TGTGCTAGCAGCTTATTCGATGGCACTGAAGCTTTCTTT	CASSLFDGTEAFF
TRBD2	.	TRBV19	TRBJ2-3	TGTGCCAGTAGCGGGAGGATTGGAGATACGCAGTATTTT	CASSGRIGDTQYF
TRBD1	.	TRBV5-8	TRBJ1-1	TGTGCCAGCAGTCGACTGACAGGGGAGTACACTGAAGCTTTCTTT	CASSRLTGEYTEAFF
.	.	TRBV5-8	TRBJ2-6	TGTGCCAGCAGCTTGGTGTATGGTTTCCTCTCTGGGGCCAACGTCCTGACTTTC	CASSLVYGFLSGANVLTF
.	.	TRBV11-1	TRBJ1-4	TGTGCCAGCAGCTTAAGGGCAACTAATGAAAAACTGTTTTTT	CASSLRATNEKLFF
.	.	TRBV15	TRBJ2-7	TGTGCCACCAGCAGAGACTCACGTCAGCAGTACTTC	CATSRDSRQQYF
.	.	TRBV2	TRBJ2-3	TGTGCCAGCAAACTCTACGATACGCAGTATTTT	CASKLYDTQYF
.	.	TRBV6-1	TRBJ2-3	TGTGCCAGCAGTAGTGGGATTAGCACAGATACGCAGTATTTT	CASSSGISTDTQYF
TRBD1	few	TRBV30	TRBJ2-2	TGTGCCTGGACTGCAGGGGGCCCCACCGGGGAGCTGTTTTTT	CAWTAGGPTGELFF
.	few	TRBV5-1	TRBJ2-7	TGCGCCAGCAGCTTGGGGCTTGGGGACGAGCAGTACTTC	CASSLGLGDEQYF
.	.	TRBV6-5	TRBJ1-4	TGTGCCAGCAGCTTCGACAGGAATAATGAAAAACTGTTTTTT	CASSFDRNNEKLFF
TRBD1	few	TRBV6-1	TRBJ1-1	TGTGCCAGCAGCTCCAGGGGGATTGGCACTGAAGCTTTCTTT	CASSSRGIGTEAFF
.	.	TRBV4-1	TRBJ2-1	TGCGCCAGCAGCCTCGACGGAATCAATGAGCAGTTCTTC	CASSLDGINEQFF
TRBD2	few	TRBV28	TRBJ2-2	TGTGCCAGCAGTTCCCCTAGCGGCCTCGGGGAGCTGTTTTTT	CASSSPSGLGELFF
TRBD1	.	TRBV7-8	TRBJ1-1	TGTGCCAGCAGCTCCAGGGGGTCGAACACTGAAGCTTTCTTT	CASSSRGSNTEAFF
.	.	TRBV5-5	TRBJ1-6	TGTGCCAGCGCAGGTCCGGGCTCCTATAATTCACCCCTCCACTTT	CASAGPGSYNSPLHF
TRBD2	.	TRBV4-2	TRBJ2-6	TGTGCCAGCAGCCCTTTATATCGGGCTAGCGGGGACGTGGACTCTGGGGCCAACGTCCTGACTTTC	CASSPLYRASGDVDSGANVLTF
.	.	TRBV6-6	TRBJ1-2	TGTGCCAGCAGTTACTCGAAGTCGGGCTACACCTTC	CASSYSKSGYTF
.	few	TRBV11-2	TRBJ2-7	TGTGCCAGCATCGGGGAGGCGGACCCAGATTCCCAAGGCATTCACTTC	CASIGEADPDSQGIHF
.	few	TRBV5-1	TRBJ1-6	TGCGCCAGCGACCATCGGAATAATTCACCCCTCCACTTT	CASDHRNNSPLHF
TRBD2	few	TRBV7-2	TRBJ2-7	TGTGCCAGCAGCTTAGGTTTTAGCGGGATCGACGAGCAGTACTTC	CASSLGFSGIDEQYF
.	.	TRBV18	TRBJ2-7	TGTGCCAGCTCAGGGGCCTACGAGCAGTACTTC	CASSGAYEQYF
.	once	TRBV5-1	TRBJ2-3	TGCGCCAGCAGCAGCTTTGGGGGGCGCACAGATACGCAGTATTTT	CASSSFGGRTDTQYF
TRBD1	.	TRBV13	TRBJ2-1	TGTGCCAGCAGCTTAGCGGCCCGGGACAGGCGATACAATGAGCAGTTCTTC	CASSLAARDRRYNEQFF
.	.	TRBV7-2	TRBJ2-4	TGTGCCAGCAGCGAGAGCCTCCGCGCAAGTTACTTC	CASSESLRASYF
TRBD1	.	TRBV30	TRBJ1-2	TGTGCCTGGAGTGTATTCGGGACAGCCTCCTATGGCTACACCTTC	CAWSVFGTASYGYTF
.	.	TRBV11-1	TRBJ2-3	TGTGCCAGCAGCATGGGGATGGGGGCGGATACGCAGTATTTT	CASSMGMGADTQYF
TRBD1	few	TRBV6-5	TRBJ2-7	TGTGCCAGCAGTTACCCCCAATCGGGACAGGGGGGGAAGCAGTACTTC	CASSYPQSGQGGKQYF
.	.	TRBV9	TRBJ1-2	TGTGCCAGCAGCGGACGTGGACGCATCTTGTCTGATGGCTACACCTTC	CASSGRGRILSDGYTF
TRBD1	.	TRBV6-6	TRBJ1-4	TGTGCCAGCAGTCAACCGGGACAGGGGAGCAGTGAAAAACTGTTTTTT	CASSQPGQGSSEKLFF
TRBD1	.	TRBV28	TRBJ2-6	TGTGCCAGCAGTTTCGGAGGACAGGGTCTCTCTGGGGCCAACGTCCTGACTTTC	CASSFGGQGLSGANVLTF
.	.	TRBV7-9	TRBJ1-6	TGTGCCAGCAGCTTGGGGACTTCGGCTAATTCACCCCTCCACTTT	CASSLGTSANSPLHF
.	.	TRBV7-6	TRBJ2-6	TGTGCCAGCAGCTTCTTTCCTGGGGCCAACGTCCTGACTTTC	CASSFFPGANVLTF
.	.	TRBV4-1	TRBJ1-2	TGCGCCAGCAGCCAAGAATTCCGGTTACCCACTAACTATGGCTACACCTTC	CASSQEFRLPTNYGYTF
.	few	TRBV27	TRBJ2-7	TGTGCCAGCGGAATCTACGAGCAGTACTTC	CASGIYEQYF